The entry that follows covers one T cell receptor beta chain sequence. The sample holds one count of this clone. Its antigen is still unknown. No clone much larger than this one lies a single base away; base qualities are absent. The immunoSEQ Assay, a bias-controlled multiplex PCR, was used to amplify TCRbeta CDR3 regions from genomic DNA. In the paper's pipeline: Within the assay, amplification of reference gene primers was used to estimate how many nucleated cells each sample contained. Sequence reads were collapsed and filtered to measure the absolute abundance of every unique TCRbeta CDR3 rearrangement. For each sample, productive Simpson clonality was calculated as the square root of Simpson's diversity index over productive rearrangements. TCRdb mirrors the immuneACCESS table, restricted to in-frame sequences. Some clones are absent from its copies; in checked studies, under half trace to an unresolved V gene, and the reason for the others is unknown. The DNA was the basis for D and trimming; V, J and clone size are from that table. The table for this sample lists 200,000 to 250,000 clones; approximately 90% of them were counted only once. The ten largest clones take up 5.5% to 8% of the sample.

Taken from cysteine to phenylalanine, the CDR3 has 15 residues. Kept here is only the CDR3 DNA, which spans 45 bases and is read in frame from base 1. V is reduced by 0 bases and J by 5 bases, leaving a spacing of 10 bases between them. CDR1 and CDR2 (LGHNA, YSLEER) derive from the germline V gene. This sample is drawn from a study of blood T cell repertoires in COVID-19 (dated by TCRdb to 2020 to 2021). Concerning the study at large: The collaborator samples originated in the United States, Italy and Spain and spanned the acute and convalescent phases of COVID-19. The material from the prospective study consisted of cDNA or gDNA derived from T cells, B-cell-depleted T cells, or PBMCs. The repertoires were released in a freely available public database meant as a resource for research on the immune response to SARS-CoV-2. Deeply sampled blood TCRbeta repertoires from subjects exposed to, actively infected with, or recovered from COVID-19 were included in the dataset. Sample metadata almost always included a de-identified subject ID, COVID-19 status, age in years and sex. Samples were obtained from the ongoing ImmuneRACE study (first 160 participants) and from about 1,300 subjects provided by 6 global collaborators. HLA class I and class II types, where available, came from metadata supplied by the sample provider rather than from assay-based typing. Here is what the overall study found, with its caveats: Clinical and demographic metadata were provided uncurated, with the amount varying by source and participant.

A second Seattle source provided samples from volunteer blood donors who had recovered from COVID-19. Collaborating institutions collected whole blood in K2EDTA tubes following their own protocols. For TCRbeta analysis, collaborator samples were shipped as frozen whole blood, as isolated PBMCs, or as DNA extracted from either sample type. The source material was peripheral blood. The receptor was isolated from a man aged 60 to 75 who had recovered from COVID-19. The chain couples TRBV4-3 to TRBJ2-2; perhaps TRBD1 is the D gene, with 6 bases matching. The encoded CDR3 is CASSQEGGWTGELFF. In nucleotide form, the sequence is TGCGCCAGCAGCCAAGAAGGGGGTTGGACCGGGGAGCTGTTTTTT.